A single sample is the source of the 7 T cell receptor beta chains below, sequenced in a study of blood T cell repertoires in COVID-19. Clones were sequenced by immunoSEQ multiplex PCR, and TCRdb holds only the in-frame ones, with some missing. The sample includes roughly 260,000 clones, about nine tenths of them seen just once. The sequenced sample was PBMCs or T cells enriched from blood (not recorded which). The receptors here all came from a woman aged 25 to 39 with acute COVID-19.

For the CDR3, the DNA is TGTGCCAGCCGCTTAGCGGGGTCCGGGGAGCTGTTTTTT. Protein product: CASRLAGSGELFF. V gene TRBV25-1 combines with J gene TRBJ2-2; 8 bases fit TRBD2. CDR3 size: 13 residues. Per the germline V gene, CDR1 is MGHDK and CDR2 is SYGVNS. J lost 6 bases, V lost 8 bases, and 5 bases had no gene match.

This clone showed up just once. V usage is TRBV27 and J usage is TRBJ2-7; perhaps TRBD1 as D (5 bases). The CDR3 totals 13 residues. V gave up 5 bases and J gave up 3 bases, with 11 bases separating them. In germline, CDR1 is MNHEY, CDR2 SMNVEV (reference sequence). The CDR3 region has the DNA TGTGCCAGCAGTCCGACAGCCATCTACGAGCAGTACTTC. Amino acids: CASSPTAIYEQYF.

The genes are TRBV18 and TRBJ2-7; the match to TRBD1 covers 8 bases. V shed 4 bases, J shed 5 bases, and the junction held 7 bases outside the gene matches. Germline loops: CDR1 KGHSH, CDR2 LQKENI. There are 14 residues in the CDR3. This chain's CDR3 is CASSQRTGIDEQYF. The CDR3 DNA sequence: TGTGCCAGCTCACAAAGGACAGGGATCGACGAGCAGTACTTC.

The chain links TRBV29-1 to TRBJ2-5; no firm D call. The CDR3 consists of 11 residues. V dropped 4 bases and J dropped 13 bases, with 16 bases sitting between them. Germline V gene data show CDR1 as SQVTM and CDR2 as ANQGSEA. In nucleotides, the CDR3 is TGCAGCGTTGTCCGTGGTGGCGGCCGGTACTTC. This translates into CSVVRGGGRYF.

This clone appeared a single time. This chain links TRBV7-2 with TRBJ1-1; 7 bases agree with TRBD1. Unmatched junction bases numbered 6, after V lost 5 bases and J lost 0 bases. Germline V gene sequence: CDR1 SGHTA, CDR2 FQGNSA. The CDR3 sequence is 15 residues long. CDR3 coding DNA: TGTGCCAGCAGCCACAGACAGGGAGTGAACACTGAAGCTTTCTTT. Its translation: CASSHRQGVNTEAFF.

This chain links TRBV11-3 with TRBJ2-2; possibly TRBD1 for D (6 bases). CDR1 is SGHNT and CDR2 is YENEEA in the germline V gene. Trimming stripped 0 bases from V and 1 base from J, with 15 bases between. The CDR3 covers 18 residues. The CDR3 DNA sequence: TGTGCCAGCAGCTTAGATCACACCGGGACACGGAACACCGGGGAGCTGTTTTTT. Encoded protein: CASSLDHTGTRNTGELFF.

The V call is TRBV2, the J call TRBJ1-4; 10 bases fit TRBD1. V gave up 0 bases and J gave up 3 bases; unmatched junction bases: 7. The CDR3 spans 18 residues. CDR1 SNHLY and CDR2 FYNNEI come from the germline V gene. The CDR3 protein is CASSEAGTGAGPNEKLFF. CDR3 nucleotides: TGTGCCAGCAGTGAAGCTGGGACAGGGGCTGGCCCTAATGAAAAACTGTTTTTT.